A selection of T cell receptor beta chains follows, all from one sample in a study of early T cells in non-severe SARS-CoV-2 infection. TCRdb passed the 5' RACE reads through MiXCR, listing each CDR3 protein once. The table lists 90,000 to 130,000 distinct CDR3 sequences, around 13% of them singletons. This material consisted of whole blood, taken at baseline. Receptors originate from an adult who was a healthcare worker with PCR-confirmed SARS-CoV-2 infection or an uninfected control (not recorded which). Both conserved end residues are part of each CDR3.

V	CDR3
TRBV5-1	CASSSLGQENTEAFF
TRBV6-6	CASSYSGYGNQPQHF
TRBV7-8	CASSPGQGALTGELFF
TRBV5-1	CASSPSPDNSPLHF
TRBV20-1	CSARPLPTRTSRYTDTQYF
TRBV7-9	CASTRQSNSPLHF
TRBV2	CASSAARGRGRDEQFF
TRBV7-6	CASSFNQGAGQPQHF
TRBV7-8	CASSLVWGRGSYEQYF
TRBV30	CAWTDGYEQYF
TRBV2	CASSEEAGFTYGYTF
TRBV5-1	CASRQGQTYEQYF
TRBV20-1	CSARVQVGTEAFF
TRBV2	CASKGDRGNEQYF
TRBV25-1	CASTREMNTEAFF
TRBV11-2	CASSPGTFGTYEQYF
TRBV12-3/TRBV12-4	CASSFWLAGGREQYF
TRBV5-1	CASSFTDRRATDTQYF
TRBV10-1	CASSDGSSGYNEQFF
TRBV14	CASSREGTEAFF
TRBV24-1	CATSGTKRGTDTQYF
TRBV11-2	CASSLGTGTALSGNTIYF
TRBV7-6	CASSSQTGLEKLFF
TRBV2	CASWGDRNTGELFF
TRBV9	CASSAALGDYGYTF
TRBV28	CASSGWGEAYNEQFF
TRBV29-1	CSVEGGFGGAEAFF